The present T cell receptor beta chain was sequenced within a study of blood T cell repertoires in COVID-19. Study-wide context: Material from acute and convalescent COVID-19 was sourced from the United States, Italy and Spain.

Per the germline V gene, CDR1 is WNHNN and CDR2 is SYGVQD (reference sequence). Germline trimming cut 0 bases from V and 3 bases from J; bases unmatched to any gene: 2. The CDR3 has 15 residues. In the original processing: Amplification of reference gene primers was used by the study to estimate nucleated cell counts. The repertoire was sequenced with immunoSEQ multiplex PCR; TCRdb's copy has only in-frame clones and lacks some. V, J and clone size derive from that table, while D and trimming were established from the DNA sequence. The sample contains some 82,000 clones, roughly nine tenths of which appear only once.

Sample: peripheral blood. This receptor was taken from a woman aged 50 to 60 in a cohort sampled during active COVID-19. The chain joins TRBV10-1 to TRBJ2-3; 8 bases map to TRBD1. CDR3: CASSESGQGTDTQYF. The CDR3 nucleotides read TGCGCCAGCAGTGAGTCAGGACAGGGAACAGATACGCAGTATTTT.